The T cell receptor (beta chain) under discussion was sequenced for a study of early T cells in non-severe SARS-CoV-2 infection. Study details: Sequencing was performed on bulk RNA from unsorted whole blood, leaving chains unpaired.

Germline CDR1 is SGHKS and CDR2 is YYEKEE (reference sequence). There are 13 residues in the CDR3. The V gene lost 2 bases and the J gene lost 15 bases, with 18 bases spanning the gap. TCRdb reprocessed the 5' RACE reads via MiXCR and lists one record per CDR3 protein. Here the sample spans some 120,000 distinct CDR3 sequences, more than 12% being singletons. The material sequenced was whole blood. The J gene is TRBJ2-1, the V gene TRBV5-5, with D tentatively TRBD2 (5 bases). The TCR originated in an adult who was a healthcare worker with PCR-confirmed SARS-CoV-2 infection or an uninfected control (not recorded which). CDR3 coding DNA: TGTGCCAGCAGCTTTCTGGACGAGGGCGGCCTGTTCTTC. Its protein product is CASSFLDEGGLFF.